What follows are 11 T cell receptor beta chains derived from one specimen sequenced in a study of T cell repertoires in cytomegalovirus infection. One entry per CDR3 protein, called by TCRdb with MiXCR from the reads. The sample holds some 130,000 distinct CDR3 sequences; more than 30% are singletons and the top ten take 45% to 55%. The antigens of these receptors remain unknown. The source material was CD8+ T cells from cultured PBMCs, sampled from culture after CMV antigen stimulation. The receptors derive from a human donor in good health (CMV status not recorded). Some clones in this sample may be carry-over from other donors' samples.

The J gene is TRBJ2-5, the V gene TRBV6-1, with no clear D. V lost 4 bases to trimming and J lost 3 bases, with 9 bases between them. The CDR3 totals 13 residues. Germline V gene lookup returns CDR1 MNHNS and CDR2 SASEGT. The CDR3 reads CASSGLTEETQYF. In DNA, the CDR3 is TGTGCCAGCAGTGGACTGACCGAAGAGACCCAGTACTTC.

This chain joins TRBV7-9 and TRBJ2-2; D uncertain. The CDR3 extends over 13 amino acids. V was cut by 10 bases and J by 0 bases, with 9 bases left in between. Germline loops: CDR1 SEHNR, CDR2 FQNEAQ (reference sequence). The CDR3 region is CAIERANTGELFF. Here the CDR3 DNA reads TGTGCCATAGAAAGAGCGAACACCGGGGAGCTGTTTTTT.

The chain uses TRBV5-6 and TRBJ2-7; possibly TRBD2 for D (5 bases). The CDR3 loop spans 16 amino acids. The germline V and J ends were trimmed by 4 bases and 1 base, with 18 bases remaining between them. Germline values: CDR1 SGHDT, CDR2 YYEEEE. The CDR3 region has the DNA TGTGCCAGCAGCCCACGAGGGAACAGACTATCCTACGAGCAGTACTTC. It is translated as CASSPRGNRLSYEQYF.

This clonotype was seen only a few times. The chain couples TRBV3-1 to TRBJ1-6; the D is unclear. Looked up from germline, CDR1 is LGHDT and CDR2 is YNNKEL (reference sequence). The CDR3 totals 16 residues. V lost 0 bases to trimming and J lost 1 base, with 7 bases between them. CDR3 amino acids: CASSQDWASYNSPLHF. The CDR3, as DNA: TGTGCCAGCAGCCAAGATTGGGCATCCTATAATTCACCCCTCCACTTT.

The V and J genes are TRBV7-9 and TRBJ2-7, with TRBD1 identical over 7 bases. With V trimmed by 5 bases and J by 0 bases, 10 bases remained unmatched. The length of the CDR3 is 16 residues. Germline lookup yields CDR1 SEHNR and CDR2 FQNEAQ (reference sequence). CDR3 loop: CASSNSGQLNSYEQYF. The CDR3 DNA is TGTGCCAGCAGCAACTCGGGACAGCTTAACTCCTACGAGCAGTACTTC.

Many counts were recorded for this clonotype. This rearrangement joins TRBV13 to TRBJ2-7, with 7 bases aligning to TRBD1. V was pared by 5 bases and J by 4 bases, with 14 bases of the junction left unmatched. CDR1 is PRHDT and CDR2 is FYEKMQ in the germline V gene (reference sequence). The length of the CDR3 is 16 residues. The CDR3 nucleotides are TGTGCCAGCAGCCTAAGGGGGACAGAGACTACGTACGAGCAGTACTTC. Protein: CASSLRGTETTYEQYF.

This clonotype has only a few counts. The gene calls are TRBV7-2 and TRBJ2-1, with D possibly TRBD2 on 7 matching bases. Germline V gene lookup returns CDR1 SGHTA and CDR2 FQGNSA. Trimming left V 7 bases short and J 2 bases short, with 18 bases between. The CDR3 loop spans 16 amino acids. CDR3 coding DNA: TGTGCCAGCACTAAAGGAGGGGGGGGTACCTACAATGAGCAGTTCTTC. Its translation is CASTKGGGGTYNEQFF.

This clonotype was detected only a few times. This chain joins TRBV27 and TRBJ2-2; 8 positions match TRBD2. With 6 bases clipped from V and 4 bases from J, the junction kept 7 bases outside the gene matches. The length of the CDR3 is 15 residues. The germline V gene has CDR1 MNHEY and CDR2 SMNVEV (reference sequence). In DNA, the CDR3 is TGTGCCAGCAGCCTCATAGCGGGGCTCACCGGGGAGCTGTTTTTT. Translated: CASSLIAGLTGELFF.

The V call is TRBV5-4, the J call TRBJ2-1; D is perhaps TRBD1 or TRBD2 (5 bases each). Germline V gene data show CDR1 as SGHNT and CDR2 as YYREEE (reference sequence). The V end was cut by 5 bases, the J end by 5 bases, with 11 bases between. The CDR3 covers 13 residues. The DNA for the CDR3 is TGTGCCAGCAGGGCTGGGGGAAACAATGAGCAGTTCTTC. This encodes CASRAGGNNEQFF. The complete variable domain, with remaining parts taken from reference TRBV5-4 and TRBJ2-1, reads ETGVTQSPTHLIKTRGQQVTLRCSSQSGHNTVSWYQQALGQGPQFIFQYYREEENGRGNFPPRFSGLQFPNYSSELNVNALELDDSALYLCASRAGGNNEQFFGPGTRLTVL.

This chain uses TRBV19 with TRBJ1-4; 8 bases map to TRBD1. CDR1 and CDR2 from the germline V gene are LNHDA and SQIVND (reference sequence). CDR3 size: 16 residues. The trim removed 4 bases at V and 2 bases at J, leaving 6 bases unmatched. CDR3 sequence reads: CASSNDWTGTNEKLFF. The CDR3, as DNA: TGTGCCAGTAGTAACGACTGGACAGGGACTAATGAAAAACTGTTTTTT. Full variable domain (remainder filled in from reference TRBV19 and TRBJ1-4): DGGITQSPKYLFRKEGQNVTLSCEQNLNHDAMYWYRQDPGQGLRLIYYSQIVNDFQKGDIAEGYSVSREKKESFPLTVTSAQKNPTAFYLCASSNDWTGTNEKLFFGSGTQLSVL.

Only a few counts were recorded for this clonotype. The CDR3 DNA reads as TGTGCCAGCAGCTTGCGCCTAGGCTCCTACAATGAGCAGTTCTTC. It codes for CASSLRLGSYNEQFF. The rearrangement links TRBV7-9 to TRBJ2-1; the D is unclear. Trimming removed 3 bases from V and 0 bases from J, with 9 bases in between. Germline CDR1 reads SEHNR; CDR2 reads FQNEAQ (reference sequence). The CDR3 sequence is 15 residues long.